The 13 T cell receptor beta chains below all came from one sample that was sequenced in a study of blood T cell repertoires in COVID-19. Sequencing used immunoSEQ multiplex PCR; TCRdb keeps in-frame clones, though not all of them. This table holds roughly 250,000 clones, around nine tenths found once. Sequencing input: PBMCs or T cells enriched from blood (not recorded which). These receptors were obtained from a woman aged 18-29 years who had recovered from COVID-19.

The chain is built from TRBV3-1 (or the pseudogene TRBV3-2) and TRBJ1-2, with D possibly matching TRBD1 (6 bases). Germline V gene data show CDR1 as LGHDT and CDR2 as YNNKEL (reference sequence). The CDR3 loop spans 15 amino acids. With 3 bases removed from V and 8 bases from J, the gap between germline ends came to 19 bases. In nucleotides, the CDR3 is TGTGCCAGCAGCCACCCGGGACACGGTATAGGCGGCTACACCTTC. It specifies CASSHPGHGIGGYTF.

The CDR3 loop is CASSRQGTGANVLTF. The CDR3 DNA reads as TGTGCCAGCAGTCGCCAGGGGACTGGGGCCAACGTCCTGACTTTC. The chain combines TRBV2 with TRBJ2-6, with D tentatively TRBD1 (6 bases). Trimming took 5 bases from V and 2 from J, leaving 10 bases between them. Per the germline V gene, CDR1 is SNHLY and CDR2 is FYNNEI. CDR3 size: 15 residues.

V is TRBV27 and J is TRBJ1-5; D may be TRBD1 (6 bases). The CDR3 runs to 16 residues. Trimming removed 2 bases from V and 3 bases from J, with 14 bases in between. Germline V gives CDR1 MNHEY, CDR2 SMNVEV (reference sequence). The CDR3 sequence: CASSLQGPESNQPQHF. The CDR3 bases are TGTGCCAGCAGTTTACAGGGGCCAGAATCCAATCAGCCCCAGCATTTT.

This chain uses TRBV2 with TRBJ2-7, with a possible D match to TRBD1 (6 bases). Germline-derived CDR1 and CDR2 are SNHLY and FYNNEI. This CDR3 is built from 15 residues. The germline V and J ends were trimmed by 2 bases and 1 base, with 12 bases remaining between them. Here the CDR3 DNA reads TGTGCCAGCAGTGAATCCGCAGGGACATCCTACGAGCAGTACTTC. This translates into CASSESAGTSYEQYF.

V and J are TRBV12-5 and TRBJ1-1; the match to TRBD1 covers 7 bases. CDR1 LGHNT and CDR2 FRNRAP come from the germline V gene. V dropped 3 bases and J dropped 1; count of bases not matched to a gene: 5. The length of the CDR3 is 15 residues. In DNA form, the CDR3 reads TGTGCTAGTGGTTTCCAGGGACAGCAGAACACTGAAGCTTTCTTT. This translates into CASGFQGQQNTEAFF.

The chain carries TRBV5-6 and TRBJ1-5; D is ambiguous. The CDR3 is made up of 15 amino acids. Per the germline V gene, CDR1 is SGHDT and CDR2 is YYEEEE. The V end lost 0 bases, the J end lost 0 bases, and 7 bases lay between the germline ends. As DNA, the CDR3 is TGTGCCAGCAGCTTGGCAGTTAATAGCAATCAGCCCCAGCATTTT. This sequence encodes CASSLAVNSNQPQHF.

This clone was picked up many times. In DNA, the CDR3 is TGTGCCAGCAGTCCTCGGACTAGATACGTAGATACGCAGTATTTT. Translation: CASSPRTRYVDTQYF. V usage is TRBV28 and J usage is TRBJ2-3; TRBD2 aligns across 7 bases. The CDR3 spans 15 residues. Losses at the gene ends were 5 bases for V and 5 bases for J; bases not matched to a gene: 10. Germline CDR1 and CDR2: MDHEN and SYDVKM.

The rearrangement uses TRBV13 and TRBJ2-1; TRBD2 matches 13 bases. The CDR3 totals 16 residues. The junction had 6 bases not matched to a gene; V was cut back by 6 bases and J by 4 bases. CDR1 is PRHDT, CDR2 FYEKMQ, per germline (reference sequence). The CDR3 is CASSSGLAGAYNEQFF. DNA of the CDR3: TGTGCCAGCAGTTCCGGACTAGCGGGAGCTTACAATGAGCAGTTCTTC.

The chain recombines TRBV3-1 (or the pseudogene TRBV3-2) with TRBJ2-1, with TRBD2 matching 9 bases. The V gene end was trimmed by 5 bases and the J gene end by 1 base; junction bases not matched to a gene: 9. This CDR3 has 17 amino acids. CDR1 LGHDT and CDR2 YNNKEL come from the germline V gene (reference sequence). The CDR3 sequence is CASSSQLAGASYNEQFF. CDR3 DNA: TGTGCCAGCAGCTCCCAGTTAGCGGGAGCGTCCTACAATGAGCAGTTCTTC.

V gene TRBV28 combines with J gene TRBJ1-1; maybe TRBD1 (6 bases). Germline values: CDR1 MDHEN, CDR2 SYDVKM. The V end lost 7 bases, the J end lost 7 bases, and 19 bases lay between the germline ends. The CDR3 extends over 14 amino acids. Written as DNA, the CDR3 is TGTGCCAGCACTATCCCGGGGGGCTCTAATGAAGCTTTCTTT. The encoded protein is CASTIPGGSNEAFF.

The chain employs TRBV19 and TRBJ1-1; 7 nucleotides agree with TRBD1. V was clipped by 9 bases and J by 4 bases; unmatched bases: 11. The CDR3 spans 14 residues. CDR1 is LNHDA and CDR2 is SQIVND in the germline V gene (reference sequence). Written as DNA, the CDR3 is TGTGCCAGCACAAGAAGGGGGCTTGGCACTGAAGCTTTCTTT. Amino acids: CASTRRGLGTEAFF. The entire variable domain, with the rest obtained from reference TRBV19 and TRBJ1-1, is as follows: DGGITQSPKYLFRKEGQNVTLSCEQNLNHDAMYWYRQDPGQGLRLIYYSQIVNDFQKGDIAEGYSVSREKKESFPLTVTSAQKNPTAFYLCASTRRGLGTEAFFGQGTRLTVV.

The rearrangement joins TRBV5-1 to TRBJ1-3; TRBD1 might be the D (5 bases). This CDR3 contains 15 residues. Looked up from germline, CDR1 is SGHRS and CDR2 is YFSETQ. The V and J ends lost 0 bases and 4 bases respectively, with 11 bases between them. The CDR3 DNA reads TGCGCCAGCAGCTTGGCGGGGGTAGCGGGAAACACCATATATTTT. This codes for CASSLAGVAGNTIYF.

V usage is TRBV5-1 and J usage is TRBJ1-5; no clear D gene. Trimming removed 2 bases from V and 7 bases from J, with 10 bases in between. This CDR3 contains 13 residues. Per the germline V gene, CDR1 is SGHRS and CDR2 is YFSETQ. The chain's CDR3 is CASSFSGGQPQHF. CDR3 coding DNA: TGCGCCAGCAGCTTCTCGGGAGGACAGCCCCAGCATTTT.